These 3 T cell receptor beta chains share one sample of origin, sequenced in a study of human T cells and chemical hapten exposure. The study extracted total RNA from unfractionated whole blood. TCRdb passed the 5' RACE reads through MiXCR, listing each CDR3 protein once. Among about 140,000 distinct CDR3 sequences listed, about 4.3% were seen once. All receptors derive from a female donor in good health.

This clonotype showed up just a few times. CDR3 amino acids: CATSRDVAGNNEQFF. The CDR3, as DNA: TGTGCCACCAGCAGAGATGTTGCAGGGAACAATGAGCAGTTCTTC. The chain carries TRBV15 and TRBJ2-1, with D possibly being TRBD1 (5 bases). The V gene lost 0 bases and the J gene lost 5 bases, with 11 bases spanning the gap. Germline V gives CDR1 LNHNV, CDR2 YYDKDF (reference sequence). The CDR3 has 15 residues.

This clonotype was observed many times. V and J are TRBV7-8 and TRBJ1-5; TRBD1 matches at 8 bases. Germline-derived CDR1 and CDR2 are SGHVS and FQNEAQ. Trimming took 4 bases from V and 2 from J; bases not matched to a gene: 4. The CDR3 contains 15 residues. The CDR3 protein is CASSSQGGGNQPQHF. CDR3 nucleotide sequence: TGTGCCAGCAGCTCACAGGGGGGGGGCAATCAGCCCCAGCATTTT.

This clonotype occurred many times. The gene calls are TRBV5-5 and TRBJ1-1; D might be TRBD1 (6 bases). Germline-derived CDR1 and CDR2 are SGHKS and YYEKEE (reference sequence). The CDR3 sequence is 16 residues long. The ends were cut back, 4 bases at V and 1 base at J, with 17 bases in the middle. CDR3: CASSTRGMGGNTEAFF. The DNA for the CDR3 is TGTGCCAGCAGCACGAGGGGGATGGGGGGGAACACTGAAGCTTTCTTT.